One and the same sample provided the 11 T cell receptor beta chains below, sequenced in a study of blood T cell repertoires in COVID-19. Generated by immunoSEQ multiplex PCR, the TCRdb table keeps only in-frame clones and is missing some. The sample lists about 98,000 clones; 70% to 90% were seen once. Material for sequencing was peripheral blood. These receptors originate from a man between 60 and 75 years old with acute or convalescent COVID-19.

The chain is built from TRBV27 and TRBJ2-5; 12 bases are a match to TRBD1. This CDR3 has 14 residues. The germline V gene encodes CDR1 MNHEY and CDR2 SMNVEV (reference sequence). Trimming removed 10 bases from V and 5 bases from J; junction bases left unmatched: 8. The CDR3 protein is CATWDRGRRETQYF. The CDR3 coding sequence is TGTGCCACTTGGGACAGGGGGCGCCGGGAGACCCAGTACTTC.

This sequence joins TRBV5-6 and TRBJ1-1, with 9 bases aligning to TRBD1. The CDR3 length is 14 residues. Germline V gene lookup returns CDR1 SGHDT and CDR2 YYEEEE. V gave up 4 bases and J gave up 4 bases; unmatched junction bases: 5. Here the CDR3 DNA reads TGTGCCAGCAGCGGGCGGGACAGGGCCACTGAAGCTTTCTTT. Its translation: CASSGRDRATEAFF.

This sequence joins TRBV7-8 and TRBJ2-5; D possibly corresponds to TRBD2 (5 bases). The J call may not be correct, given that the DNA end is closer to TRBJ2-7. Looked up from germline, CDR1 is SGHVS and CDR2 is FQNEAQ. This CDR3 region has 14 residues. CDR3 sequence reads: CASSLGTLSYEQYF. The CDR3 DNA sequence: TGTGCCAGCAGCTTAGGGACTCTATCCTACGAGCAGTACTTC.

The CDR3 DNA follows: TGTGCCTGGAGTGTCGAGGGGGGGTACACTGAAGCTTTCTTT. The encoded protein is CAWSVEGGYTEAFF. V and J are TRBV30 and TRBJ1-1; D may be TRBD1 (6 bases). The CDR3 consists of 14 residues. Germline CDR1 reads GTSNPN; CDR2 reads SVGIG (reference sequence). Trimming removed 0 bases from V and 3 bases from J, with 11 bases in between. Filled out from reference TRBV30 and TRBJ1-1, the complete variable domain reads SQTIHQWPATLVQPVGSPLSLECTVEGTSNPNLYWYRQAAGRGLQLLFYSVGIGQISSEVPQNLSASRPQDRQFILSSKKLLLSDSGFYLCAWSVEGGYTEAFFGQGTRLTVV.

This chain connects TRBV4-3 to TRBJ1-6, with D tentatively TRBD1 (6 bases). The V end was cut by 3 bases, the J end by 0 bases, with 12 bases between. This CDR3 has 17 amino acids. The V gene's germline CDR1 is LGHNA and CDR2 YSLEER. CDR3 in amino acids: CASSQFRTASYNSPLHF. The CDR3 DNA sequence: TGCGCCAGCAGCCAGTTCCGGACAGCCTCCTATAATTCACCCCTCCACTTT.

This chain connects TRBV24-1 to TRBJ2-2; D not resolved. The CDR3 is 13 residues long. CDR1 and CDR2 from the germline V gene are KGHDR and SFDVKD. V dropped 5 bases and J dropped 7 bases, with 10 bases sitting between them. The CDR3 reads CATSGVANGELFF. CDR3 DNA: TGTGCCACCAGTGGAGTAGCCAACGGGGAGCTGTTTTTT.

This clone was observed a few times. The chain is built from TRBV6-6 and TRBJ2-7; 7 nucleotides match TRBD2. The V gene's germline CDR1 is MNHNY and CDR2 SVGAGI (reference sequence). The CDR3 covers 17 residues. V shed 5 bases and J 4 bases; nucleotides not matched to a gene: 17. CDR3 sequence reads: CASSRFGGGEGSYEQYF. The CDR3 nucleotides read TGTGCCAGCAGTCGTTTCGGAGGTGGGGAGGGATCGTACGAGCAGTACTTC.

The chain carries TRBV5-1 and TRBJ1-1, with D possibly matching TRBD1 (5 bases). This CDR3 contains 14 residues. Germline CDR1 reads SGHRS; CDR2 reads YFSETQ. Trimming took off 0 bases at V and 2 bases at J, with 8 bases between the two ends. The CDR3 bases are TGCGCCAGCAGCTTGGCCGGGGGTAACACTGAAGCTTTCTTT. Translating it yields CASSLAGGNTEAFF.

The rearrangement joins TRBV5-1 to TRBJ1-1, with 7 bases identical to TRBD1. CDR1 and CDR2 from the germline V gene are SGHRS and YFSETQ. The trim removed 4 bases at V and 0 bases at J, leaving 3 bases unmatched. The CDR3 covers 14 residues. The CDR3 sequence is CASSPGGLNTEAFF. CDR3 sequence (DNA): TGCGCCAGCAGCCCAGGGGGTTTGAACACTGAAGCTTTCTTT.

The CDR3 DNA is TGCGCCAGCAGATCCGGGGAGAGGACTGAAGCTTTCTTT. It translates to CASRSGERTEAFF. The chain joins TRBV10-1 to TRBJ1-1; D call uncertain. Per the germline V gene, CDR1 is WNHNN and CDR2 is SYGVQD (reference sequence). This CDR3 contains 13 residues. V gave up 6 bases and J gave up 5 bases, with 13 bases separating them.

This chain joins TRBV24-1 and TRBJ2-1; D unclear. The germline gives CDR1 KGHDR, CDR2 SFDVKD. CDR3 length equals 12 residues. V lost 1 base, J lost 6 bases, and 3 bases lay in between. CDR3 DNA: TGTGCCACCAGTGATTTCATCAATGAGCAGTTCTTC. Protein sequence: CATSDFINEQFF.